What follows are 10 T cell receptor beta chains derived from one specimen sequenced in a study of beta chain features in type 1 diabetes. As every portion of the isolated RNA was reverse transcribed, the sequencing read expressed TCRB transcripts. The data were produced by immunoSEQ multiplex PCR, yet TCRdb's version contains in-frame clones alone and is incomplete. The repertoire holds 350,000 to 400,000 clones, with roughly 15% as singletons. Sample: naive CD4+ T cells from blood. The receptors derive from a woman younger than 30 in good health.

This clone was seen more than once but under ten times. The rearrangement links TRBV29-1 to TRBJ2-7; the D is unclear. Trimming cost V 0 bases and J 4 bases, with 4 bases left between them. CDR3 length: 11 residues. Germline V gives CDR1 SQVTM, CDR2 ANQGSEA. The CDR3 DNA sequence: TGCAGCGTTGAAGACTTTTACGAGCAGTACTTC. Protein product: CSVEDFYEQYF.

The chain is built from TRBV15 and TRBJ2-7; 9 bases are shared with TRBD2. CDR1 and CDR2 from the germline V gene are LNHNV and YYDKDF (reference sequence). The CDR3 length is 13 residues. V lost 3 bases, J lost 3 bases, and 0 bases stayed unmatched. The CDR3 sequence is CATSRTSGYEQYF. The CDR3 DNA reads as TGTGCCACCAGCAGGACTAGCGGCTACGAGCAGTACTTC.

This clone was detected a few times. The chain joins TRBV6-1 to TRBJ2-1, with a possible D match to TRBD1 (5 bases). The CDR3 has 14 residues. The germline V and J ends were trimmed by 5 bases and 9 bases, with 17 bases remaining between them. Germline assignment: CDR1 MNHNS and CDR2 SASEGT. In DNA form, the CDR3 reads TGTGCCAGCAGTCCCGACCCGAGTCAGGGTGAGCAGTTCTTC. Translating it yields CASSPDPSQGEQFF.

V usage is TRBV11-1 and J usage is TRBJ2-1; D is possibly TRBD1 (6 bases). This CDR3 region has 13 residues. CDR1 SGHAT and CDR2 FQDESV come from the germline V gene (reference sequence). The V end lost 3 bases, the J end lost 10 bases, and 13 bases lay between the germline ends. CDR3 sequence: CASSFTTGNEQFF. CDR3 nucleotide sequence: TGTGCCAGCAGCTTTACCACAGGGAACGAGCAGTTCTTC.

J is TRBJ2-2 and V is TRBV6-5, with a weak D call TRBD1 (6 bases). Germline CDR1 reads MNHEY; CDR2 reads SVGAGI. The CDR3 is made up of 14 amino acids. Trimming took 2 bases from V and 4 from J, leaving 8 bases between them. DNA of the CDR3: TGTGCCAGCAGTTACCAGGGGTCCACCGGGGAGCTGTTTTTT. Translation: CASSYQGSTGELFF.

This clone was picked up a small number of times. The chain joins TRBV2 to TRBJ2-6, with D possibly TRBD1 on 5 matching bases. V gave up 3 bases and J gave up 4 bases, with 13 bases separating them. This CDR3 spans 16 amino acids. Germline assignment: CDR1 SNHLY and CDR2 FYNNEI. The CDR3 nucleotides are TGTGCCAGCAGTGACAGGGCTCGGCTCGGGGCCAACGTCCTGACTTTC. Its translation: CASSDRARLGANVLTF.

V gene TRBV5-1 combines with J gene TRBJ2-3; 7 positions match TRBD2. V trimming: 5 bases; J trimming: 3 bases; junction bases outside the gene matches: 15. Germline V lookup: CDR1 SGHRS, CDR2 YFSETQ. The CDR3 runs to 17 residues. The CDR3 loop is CASSLNPAGVWTDTQYF. The CDR3 coding sequence is TGCGCCAGCAGTCTTAACCCCGCGGGAGTTTGGACAGATACGCAGTATTTT.

Only a few counts were recorded for this clone. This CDR3 reads CASSEGSYEQYF. The DNA of the CDR3 is TGTGCCAGCTCCGAGGGATCGTACGAGCAGTACTTC. The V call is TRBV18, the J call TRBJ2-7; D is perhaps TRBD2 (5 bases). Germline V gene data show CDR1 as KGHSH and CDR2 as LQKENI. The germline V and J ends were trimmed by 6 bases and 4 bases, with 10 bases remaining between them. The CDR3 contains 12 residues.

The J gene is TRBJ2-1, the V gene TRBV18; TRBD2 agrees at 7 bases. The CDR3 contains 15 residues. V gave up 0 bases and J gave up 4 bases; unmatched junction bases: 3. The V gene's germline CDR1 is KGHSH and CDR2 LQKENI. CDR3 DNA: TGTGCCAGCTCACCACCGGCTAGCGGATACAATGAGCAGTTCTTC. It specifies CASSPPASGYNEQFF.

In its sample, this clone was seen once. The CDR3 nucleotides read TGTGCCAGCAGCAACCTTGGGGGGGGCGAGCAGTACTTC. Translated, it gives CASSNLGGGEQYF. This chain connects TRBV9 to TRBJ2-7, with TRBD2 matching 7 bases. CDR3 length: 13 residues. The germline CDR1 and CDR2 sequences are SGDLS and YYNGEE. J gave up 6 bases and V 4 bases, and 7 bases lay outside the gene matches.